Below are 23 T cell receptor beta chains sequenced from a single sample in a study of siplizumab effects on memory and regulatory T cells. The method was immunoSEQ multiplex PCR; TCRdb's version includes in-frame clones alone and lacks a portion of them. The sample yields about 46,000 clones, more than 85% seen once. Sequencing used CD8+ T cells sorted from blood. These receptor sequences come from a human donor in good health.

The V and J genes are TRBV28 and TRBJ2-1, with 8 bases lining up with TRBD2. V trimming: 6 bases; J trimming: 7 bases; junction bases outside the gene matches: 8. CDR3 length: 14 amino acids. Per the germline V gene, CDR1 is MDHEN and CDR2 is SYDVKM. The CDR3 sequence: CASSRRLAKNEQFF. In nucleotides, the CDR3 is TGTGCCAGCAGCCGTCGACTAGCGAAAAATGAGCAGTTCTTC.

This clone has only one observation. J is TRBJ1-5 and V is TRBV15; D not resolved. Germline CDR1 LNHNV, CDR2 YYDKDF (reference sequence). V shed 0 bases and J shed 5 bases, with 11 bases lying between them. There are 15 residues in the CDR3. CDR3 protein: CATSREGRVDQPQHF. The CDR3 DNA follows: TGTGCCACCAGCAGAGAGGGTAGGGTAGATCAGCCCCAGCATTTT.

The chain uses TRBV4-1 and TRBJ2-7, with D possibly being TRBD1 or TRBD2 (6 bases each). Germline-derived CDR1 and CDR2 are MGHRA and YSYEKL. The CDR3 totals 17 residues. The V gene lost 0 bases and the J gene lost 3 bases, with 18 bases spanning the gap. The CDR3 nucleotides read TGCGCCAGCAGCCAAGATAGGGGGAGGCAGAACTACTACGAGCAGTACTTC. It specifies CASSQDRGRQNYYEQYF.

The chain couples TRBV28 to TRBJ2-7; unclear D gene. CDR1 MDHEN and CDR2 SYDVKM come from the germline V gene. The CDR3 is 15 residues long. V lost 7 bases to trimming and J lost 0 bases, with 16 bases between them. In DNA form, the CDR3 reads TGTGCCAGCAATGACCTCAATCTGTACTCCTACGAGCAGTACTTC. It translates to CASNDLNLYSYEQYF.

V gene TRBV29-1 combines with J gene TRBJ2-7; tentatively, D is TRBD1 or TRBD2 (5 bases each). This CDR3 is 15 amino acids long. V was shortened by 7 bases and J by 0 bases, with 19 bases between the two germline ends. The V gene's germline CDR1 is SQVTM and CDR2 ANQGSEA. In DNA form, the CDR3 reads TGCAGCGGAATATATGTGGGGGATAGCTCCTACGAGCAGTACTTC. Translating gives CSGIYVGDSSYEQYF.

The CDR3 DNA is TGCAGCGTTGAAGCGGGGCTGAACTACAATGAGCAGTTCTTC. This encodes CSVEAGLNYNEQFF. The V and J genes are TRBV29-1 and TRBJ2-1; perhaps D is TRBD1 or TRBD2 (5 bases each). Trimming pared 1 base from V and 3 bases from J, leaving 10 bases between. The CDR3 runs to 14 residues. The V gene's germline CDR1 is SQVTM and CDR2 ANQGSEA.

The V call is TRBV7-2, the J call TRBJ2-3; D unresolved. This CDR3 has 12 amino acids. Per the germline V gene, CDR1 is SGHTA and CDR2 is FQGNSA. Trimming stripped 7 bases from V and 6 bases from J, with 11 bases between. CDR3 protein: CASTTREDTQYF. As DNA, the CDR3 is TGTGCCAGCACCACCCGCGAGGATACGCAGTATTTT.

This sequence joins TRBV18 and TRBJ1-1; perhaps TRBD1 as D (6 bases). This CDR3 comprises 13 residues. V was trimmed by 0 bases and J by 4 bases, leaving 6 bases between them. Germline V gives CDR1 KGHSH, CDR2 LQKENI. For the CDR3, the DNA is TGTGCCAGCTCACCACCGGGGGCCACTGAAGCTTTCTTT. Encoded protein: CASSPPGATEAFF.

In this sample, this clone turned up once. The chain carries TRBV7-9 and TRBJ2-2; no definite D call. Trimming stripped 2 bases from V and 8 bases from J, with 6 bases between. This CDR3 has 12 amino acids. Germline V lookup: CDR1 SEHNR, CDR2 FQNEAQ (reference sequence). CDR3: CASSLRPGELFF. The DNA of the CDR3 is TGTGCCAGCAGCTTAAGGCCTGGGGAGCTGTTTTTT.

The CDR3 DNA reads as TGTGCCAGCAGAGGACTATTTTCCCACTCTGGAAACACCATATATTTT. Translation gives CASRGLFSHSGNTIYF. This chain joins TRBV28 and TRBJ1-3, with D unresolved. V lost 6 bases and J lost 0, with 15 bases in between. Germline lookup yields CDR1 MDHEN and CDR2 SYDVKM. The CDR3 has 16 amino acids.

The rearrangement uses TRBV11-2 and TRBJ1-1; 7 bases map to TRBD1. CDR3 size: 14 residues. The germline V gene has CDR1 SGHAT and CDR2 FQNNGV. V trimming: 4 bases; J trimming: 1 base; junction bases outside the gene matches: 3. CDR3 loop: CASSSRTGNTEAFF. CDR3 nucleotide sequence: TGTGCCAGCAGCTCCCGGACAGGGAACACTGAAGCTTTCTTT.

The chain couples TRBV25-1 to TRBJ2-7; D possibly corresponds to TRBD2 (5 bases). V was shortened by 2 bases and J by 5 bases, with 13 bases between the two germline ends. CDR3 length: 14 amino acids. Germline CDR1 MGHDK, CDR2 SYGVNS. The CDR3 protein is CASSEGADADEQYF. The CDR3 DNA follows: TGTGCCAGCAGTGAAGGAGCGGATGCGGACGAGCAGTACTTC.

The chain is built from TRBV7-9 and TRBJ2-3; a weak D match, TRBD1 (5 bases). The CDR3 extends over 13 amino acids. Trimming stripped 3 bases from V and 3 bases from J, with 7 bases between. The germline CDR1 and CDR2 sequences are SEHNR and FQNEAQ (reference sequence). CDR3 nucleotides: TGTGCCAGCAGCTTCAGGGAAACAGATACGCAGTATTTT. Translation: CASSFRETDTQYF.

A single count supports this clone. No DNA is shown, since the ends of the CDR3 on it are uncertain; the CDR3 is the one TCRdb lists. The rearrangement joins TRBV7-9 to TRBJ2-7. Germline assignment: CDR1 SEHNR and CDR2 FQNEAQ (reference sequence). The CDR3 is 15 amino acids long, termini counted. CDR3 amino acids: CASSSFSTLGYEQYF.

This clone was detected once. CDR3 coding DNA: TGTGCCAGCAGTTTAGGGGATTTAGAAGCTTTCTTT. This encodes CASSLGDLEAFF. The chain recombines TRBV28 with TRBJ1-1; D ambiguous. The CDR3 contains 12 residues. Per the germline V gene, CDR1 is MDHEN and CDR2 is SYDVKM. The ends were cut back, 2 bases at V and 8 bases at J, with 9 bases in the middle. Full variable domain (missing parts from reference TRBV28 and TRBJ1-1): DVKVTQSSRYLVKRTGEKVFLECVQDMDHENMFWYRQDPGLGLRLIYFSYDVKMKEKGDIPEGYSVSREKKERFSLILESASTNQTSMYLCASSLGDLEAFFGQGTRLTVV.

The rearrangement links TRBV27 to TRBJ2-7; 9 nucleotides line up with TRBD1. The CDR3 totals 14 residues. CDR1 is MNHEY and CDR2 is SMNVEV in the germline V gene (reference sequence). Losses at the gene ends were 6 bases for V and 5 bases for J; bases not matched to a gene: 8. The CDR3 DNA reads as TGTGCCAGCAGAAACAGGGGGCGCCTGAACGAGCAGTACTTC. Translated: CASRNRGRLNEQYF.

The DNA for the CDR3 is TGTGCCAGCAGCTCAGGAGGGGGATTTACGCAGTATTTT. Translated: CASSSGGGFTQYF. This chain uses TRBV13 with TRBJ2-3, with D possibly called TRBD1 or TRBD2 (6 bases each). Germline V gene lookup returns CDR1 PRHDT and CDR2 FYEKMQ (reference sequence). V was clipped by 4 bases and J by 8 bases, with 13 bases between them. The CDR3 is 13 amino acids.

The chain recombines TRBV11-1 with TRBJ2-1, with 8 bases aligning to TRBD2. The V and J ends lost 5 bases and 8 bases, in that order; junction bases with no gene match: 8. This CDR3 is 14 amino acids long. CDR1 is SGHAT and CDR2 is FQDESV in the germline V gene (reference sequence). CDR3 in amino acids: CASSLLAGAHEQFF. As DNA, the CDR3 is TGTGCCAGCAGCCTCCTAGCGGGCGCTCATGAGCAGTTCTTC.

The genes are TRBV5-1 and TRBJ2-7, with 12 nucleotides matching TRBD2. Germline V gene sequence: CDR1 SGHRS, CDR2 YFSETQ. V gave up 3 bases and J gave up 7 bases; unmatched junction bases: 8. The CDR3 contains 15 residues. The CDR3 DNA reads TGCGCCAGCAGCTACCGACTAGCGGGAGTGGGGGAGCAGTACTTC. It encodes CASSYRLAGVGEQYF. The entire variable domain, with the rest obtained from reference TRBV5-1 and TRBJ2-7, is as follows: KAGVTQTPRYLIKTRGQQVTLSCSPISGHRSVSWYQQTPGQGLQFLFEYFSETQRNKGNFPGRFSGRQFSNSRSEMNVSTLELGDSALYLCASSYRLAGVGEQYFGPGTRLTVT.

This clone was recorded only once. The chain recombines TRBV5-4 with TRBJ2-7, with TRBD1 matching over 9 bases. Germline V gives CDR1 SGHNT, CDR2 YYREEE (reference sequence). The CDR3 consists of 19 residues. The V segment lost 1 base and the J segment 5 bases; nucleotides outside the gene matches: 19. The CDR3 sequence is CASSLSLILGQGLEDEQYF. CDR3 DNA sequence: TGTGCCAGCAGCTTGTCTCTGATTTTGGGACAGGGTTTAGAGGACGAGCAGTACTTC.

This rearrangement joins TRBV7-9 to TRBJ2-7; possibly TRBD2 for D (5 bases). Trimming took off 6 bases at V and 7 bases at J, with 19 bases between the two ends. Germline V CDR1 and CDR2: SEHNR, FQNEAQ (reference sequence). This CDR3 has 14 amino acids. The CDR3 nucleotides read TGTGCCAGCAGTCCGGACTCCCCAATACGAGAGCAGTACTTC. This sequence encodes CASSPDSPIREQYF.

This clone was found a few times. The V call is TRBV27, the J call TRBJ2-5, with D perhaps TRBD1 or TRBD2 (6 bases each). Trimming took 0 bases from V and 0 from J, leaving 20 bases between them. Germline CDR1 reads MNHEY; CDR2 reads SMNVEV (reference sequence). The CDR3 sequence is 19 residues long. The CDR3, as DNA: TGTGCCAGCAGTTTATCGGGACTCCTAGGGGGGTTGTACCAAGAGACCCAGTACTTC. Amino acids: CASSLSGLLGGLYQETQYF.

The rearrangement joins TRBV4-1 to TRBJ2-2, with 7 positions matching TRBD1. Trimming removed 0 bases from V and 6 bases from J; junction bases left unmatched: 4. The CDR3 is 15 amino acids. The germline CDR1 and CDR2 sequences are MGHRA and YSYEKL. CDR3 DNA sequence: TGCGCCAGCAGCCAAGATACTCAGGGGGCCGGGGAGCTGTTTTTT. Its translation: CASSQDTQGAGELFF.